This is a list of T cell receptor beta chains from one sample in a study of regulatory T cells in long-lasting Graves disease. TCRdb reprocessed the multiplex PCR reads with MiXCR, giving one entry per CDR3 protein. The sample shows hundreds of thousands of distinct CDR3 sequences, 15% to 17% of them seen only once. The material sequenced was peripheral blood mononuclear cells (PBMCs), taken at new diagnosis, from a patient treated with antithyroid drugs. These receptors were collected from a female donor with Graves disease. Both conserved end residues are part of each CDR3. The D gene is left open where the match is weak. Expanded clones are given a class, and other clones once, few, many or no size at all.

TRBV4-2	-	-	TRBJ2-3	TGTGCCAGCAGCCAAGGGAGGCGGGGCACAGATACGCAGTATTTT	CASSQGRRGTDTQYF
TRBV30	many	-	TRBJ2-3	TGTGCCTGGGTCCCCCTGCCGACACCAGATACGCAGTATTTT	CAWVPLPTPDTQYF
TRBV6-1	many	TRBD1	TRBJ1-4	TGTGCCAGCAGTACCCCGGACAGGGGGAATGAAAAACTGTTTTTT	CASSTPDRGNEKLFF
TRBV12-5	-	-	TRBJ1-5	TGTGCTAGTGATTGGGAAGGCAATCAGCCCCAGCATTTT	CASDWEGNQPQHF
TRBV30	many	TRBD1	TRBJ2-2	TGTGCCTGGAGGGGGGACAGGGTCCCCGGGGAGCTGTTTTTT	CAWRGDRVPGELFF
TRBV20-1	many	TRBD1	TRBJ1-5	TGCAGTGCCCGAAAAGGGGGCGGCGATCAGCCCCAGCATTTT	CSARKGGGDQPQHF
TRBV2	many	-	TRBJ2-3	TGTGCCAGCCGTTTGGTGGGGCGCGAGACAGATACGCAGTATTTT	CASRLVGRETDTQYF
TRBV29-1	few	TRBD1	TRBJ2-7	TGCAGCGTTGCGGGACAGGGTCTCGAGCAGTACTTC	CSVAGQGLEQYF
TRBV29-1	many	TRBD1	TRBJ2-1	TGCAGCGCCGCTACAGGGGCTGGTAATGAGCAGTTCTTC	CSAATGAGNEQFF
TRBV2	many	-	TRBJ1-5	TGTGCCAGCAGTGAAGCGCTTCGACAGAGTAATCAGCCCCAGCATTTT	CASSEALRQSNQPQHF
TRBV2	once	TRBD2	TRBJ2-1	TGTGCCAGCAGTGATAGCGGGAGTAATGAGCAGTTCTTC	CASSDSGSNEQFF
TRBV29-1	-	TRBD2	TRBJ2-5	TGCAGCGTTGAAGATCTGGGGCTAGCGGGAGGGGGCCAAGAGACCCAGTACTTC	CSVEDLGLAGGGQETQYF
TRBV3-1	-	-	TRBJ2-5	TGTGCCAGCAGCCAAGAATTGATGGGAGCCAGAGAGACCCAGTACTTC	CASSQELMGARETQYF
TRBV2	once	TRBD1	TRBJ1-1	TGTGCCAGCACCCTCCGACAGGGTCGAGACACTGAAGCTTTCTTT	CASTLRQGRDTEAFF
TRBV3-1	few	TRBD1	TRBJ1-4	TGTGCCAGCAGCCAAGAGGCCCCCAGGGGGAATGCAACTAATGAAAAACTGTTTTTT	CASSQEAPRGNATNEKLFF
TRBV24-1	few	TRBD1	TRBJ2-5	TGTGCCACCGCAAGGGACAGGGCAGAGACCCAGTACTTC	CATARDRAETQYF
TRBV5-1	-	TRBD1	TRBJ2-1	TGTGCCAGCAGCTCCTGGACAGGGATTAACAATGAGCAGTTCTTC	CASSSWTGINNEQFF
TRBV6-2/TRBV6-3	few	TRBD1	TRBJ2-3	TGTGCCAGCAGTTACCGGGGGACAGGGGCAACAGATACGCAGTATTTT	CASSYRGTGATDTQYF